Presented here are 14 T cell receptor beta chains from one specimen sequenced in a study of monozygotic twins with inflammatory bowel disease. TCRdb re-called the 5' RACE reads and catalogs CDR3 proteins one per entry, DNA excluded. In total, the table holds just over 300,000 distinct CDR3 sequences. The specimen sequenced was blood. The receptors were gathered from a human donor with ulcerative colitis or Crohn's disease, or a healthy co-twin of an affected twin (not recorded which).

The rearrangement uses TRBV18 and TRBJ1-2; as DNA is missing, the TRBD1 call by TCRdb cannot be tested. The CDR3 has 18 amino acids. The germline gives CDR1 KGHSH, CDR2 LQKENI. The CDR3: CASSPMMRSQGELYGYTF.

The chain combines TRBV7-2 with TRBJ2-1; TCRdb's assignment of TRBD2 cannot be checked, as there is no DNA. There are 15 residues in the CDR3. Germline lookup yields CDR1 SGHTA and CDR2 FQGNSA. The CDR3: CASSLGLAGGHEQFF.

CDR3: CASSHRQGHEQYF. The chain carries TRBV7-9 and TRBJ2-7; TCRdb designates TRBD1, a call that cannot be tested without DNA. Germline V lookup: CDR1 SEHNR, CDR2 FQNEAQ (reference sequence). This CDR3 has 13 amino acids.

The chain carries TRBV6-2 or TRBV6-3 and TRBJ1-1. Germline lookup yields CDR1 MNHEY and CDR2 SVGEGT. This CDR3 has 13 amino acids. CDR3 region: CASSYREVGEAFF.

V gene TRBV5-1 combines with J gene TRBJ2-2; TCRdb names TRBD1, which stays unverified in the absence of DNA. Germline CDR1 is SGHRS and CDR2 is YFSETQ. The CDR3 has 16 residues. The CDR3 sequence is CASSPFGQGNTGELFF.

The gene calls are TRBV5-1 and TRBJ2-7; TCRdb lists TRBD1, though no DNA is available to test this call. The CDR3 has 18 amino acids. Germline CDR1 reads SGHRS; CDR2 reads YFSETQ. The CDR3 sequence is CASSPTSGQGPFRYEQYF.

The chain links TRBV14 to TRBJ2-2; TCRdb's D call, TRBD1, is unchecked because there is no DNA. This CDR3 region has 16 residues. CDR1 SGHDN and CDR2 FVKESK come from the germline V gene. The CDR3 sequence: CASSQEIMGATGELFF.

CDR3 sequence reads: CASSLSGGLTEAFF. V and J are TRBV5-6 and TRBJ1-1; TCRdb designates TRBD1, a call that cannot be tested without DNA. From germline, CDR1 is SGHDT and CDR2 YYEEEE. The CDR3 has 14 residues.

CDR3 loop: CSVTPGVADTEAFF. The rearrangement uses TRBV29-1 and TRBJ1-1. This CDR3 contains 14 residues. Germline CDR1 reads SQVTM; CDR2 reads ANQGSEA.

V usage is TRBV24-1 and J usage is TRBJ1-2. CDR1 is KGHDR and CDR2 is SFDVKD in the germline V gene. CDR3 length equals 14 residues. CDR3 sequence: CATSDRIKNYGYTF.

The rearrangement joins TRBV5-1 to TRBJ1-1. The CDR3 has 16 amino acids. CDR1 and CDR2 from the germline V gene are SGHRS and YFSETQ. The CDR3 loop reads CASSLDGVATWAEAFF.

The V gene is TRBV20-1, the J gene TRBJ2-2; TCRdb's D call of TRBD2 is untestable without DNA. Germline V gene sequence: CDR1 DFQATT, CDR2 SNEGSKA (reference sequence). The CDR3 totals 14 residues. The CDR3 loop reads CSATGTSGTGELFF.

V is TRBV12-3 or TRBV12-4 and J is TRBJ1-3. The length of the CDR3 is 13 residues. CDR3 sequence reads: CASNQGSGNTIYF.

This chain joins TRBV28 and TRBJ2-5. CDR3 size: 13 residues. CDR1 and CDR2 (germline): MDHEN, SYDVKM. CDR3 residues: CASSISPKETQYF.